This TCR beta chain originates from a study of identical twins. V was cut by 0 bases and J by 1 base, with 14 bases left in between. This CDR3 contains 16 residues. Germline values: CDR1 DFQATT, CDR2 SNEGSKA (reference sequence). TCRdb re-derived calls from the 5' RACE reads in MiXCR, one entry per CDR3 protein. The sample lists 400,000 to 650,000 distinct CDR3 sequences, approximately 22% occurring once. These records were also assigned to another study, of T cells expressing NK-cell markers. As that report states: The authors sequenced eight donors, of whom seven were HCMV-seropositive and one was seronegative.

The J gene is TRBJ2-3, the V gene TRBV20-1; TRBD2 might be the D (6 bases). The sequenced sample consisted of CD4+ T cells sorted from blood. The receptor was derived from a woman between 18 and 29 years old in good health. Here the CDR3 DNA reads TGCAGTGCTAGAGATGTCGGGGCGGGACGCACAGATACGCAGTATTTT. Translating it yields CSARDVGAGRTDTQYF.